This paragraph covers one T cell receptor beta chain sequence. What it binds is unknown. Measured with immunoSEQ multiplex PCR; TCRdb has only the in-frame clones, and not every one. The repertoire holds about 30,000 clones, with under 90% as singletons. This entry comes from a study of PD-1 blockade in classical Hodgkin lymphoma. Study-level results: Repertoire differences have undefined causes, possibly disease activity or prior therapy.

As for time point: cycle 4 day 1 (C4D1), after 6 weeks of nivolumab. The patients all showed relapse after autologous stem cell transplantation, while their brentuximab vedotin exposure varied. Magnetic negative selection of thawed PBMCs was the method by which CD4+ T cells were purified. This clonotype was obtained from a human donor with classical Hodgkin lymphoma. Sequences were derived from CD4+ T cells from blood, sampled before the fourth cycle of nivolumab.

CDR3 sequence (DNA): TGTGCCAGCAGTGAGGGGGGCATAAGCACCGGGGAGCTGTTTTTT. Protein sequence: CASSEGGISTGELFF. The rearrangement uses TRBV6-4 and TRBJ2-2; D is possibly TRBD1 or TRBD2 (6 bases each). Germline V gene sequence: CDR1 MRHNA, CDR2 SNTAGT. With 3 bases removed from V and 4 bases from J, the gap between germline ends came to 12 bases. The CDR3 has 15 residues.